The T cell receptor beta chain under discussion was sequenced for a study of long-term antiretroviral therapy in people with HIV. Regarding the study as a whole: Every time point showed a repertoire led by clones expanded before ART.

The CDR3 is made up of 15 amino acids. Trimming took off 3 bases at V and 7 bases at J, with 15 bases between the two ends. Germline values: CDR1 MNHEY, CDR2 SMNVEV (reference sequence). Amounts of 1-10 million cryopreserved PBMC were held in the samples before DNA extraction. In regard to this clone: Its antigen is still unknown.

It was version v3.0 of the immunoSEQ assay that was run at survey level. Some clones are missing from TCRdb's copy, which holds only in-frame ones; the method was immunoSEQ multiplex PCR. This table holds 22,000 or so clones, around four fifths found once. The chain carries TRBV27 and TRBJ1-4; D might be TRBD1 (5 bases). This TCR was sampled from a man aged 25 to 45 with HIV. This specimen consisted of unsorted PBMCs, obtained less than 6 years after starting antiretroviral therapy. CDR3 DNA sequence: TGTGCCAGCAGTTTTTTGGGTGCGGGGGGTGAAAAACTGTTTTTT. It specifies CASSFLGAGGEKLFF. Full variable domain (rest looked up from reference TRBV27 and TRBJ1-4): EAQVTQNPRYLITVTGKKLTVTCSQNMNHEYMSWYRQDPGLGLRQIYYSMNVEVTDKGDVPEGYKVSRKEKRNFPLILESPSPNQTSLYFCASSFLGAGGEKLFFGSGTQLSVL.